One and the same sample provided the 9 T cell receptor beta chains below, sequenced in a study of CD4+ T cells in melanoma. Method: immunoSEQ multiplex PCR; TCRdb's copy keeps in-frame clones and lacks some. The sample yields 13,000 or so clones, about 70% seen once. The sample consisted of cells from a culture (not recorded whether cultured in vitro). The receptors shown here come from a human donor with melanoma.

The rearrangement joins TRBV6-5 to TRBJ1-2; D is possibly TRBD1 (6 bases). Germline CDR1 and CDR2: MNHEY and SVGAGI. Between the trimmed V and J ends, which lost 7 bases and 3 bases, there was a span of 18 bases. The CDR3 is made up of 15 amino acids. The CDR3 spells CASKETGTYDYGYTF. The CDR3 DNA is TGTGCCAGCAAAGAAACCGGGACATACGACTATGGCTACACCTTC.

This clone was observed a handful of times. V and J are TRBV5-6 and TRBJ2-1; TRBD2 matches at 7 bases. The CDR3 totals 14 residues. Germline V lookup: CDR1 SGHDT, CDR2 YYEEEE. J gave up 9 bases and V 2 bases, and 8 bases lay outside the gene matches. CDR3 sequence (DNA): TGTGCCAGCAGCTTCTCCTCGACTAGCACTGAGCAGTTCTTC. Translating it yields CASSFSSTSTEQFF.

In its sample, this clone was seen once. V gene TRBV5-1 combines with J gene TRBJ2-3; perhaps D is TRBD1 or TRBD2 (6 bases each). The CDR3 runs to 14 residues. Germline V gene sequence: CDR1 SGHRS, CDR2 YFSETQ. V lost 0 bases and J 4 bases, leaving 9 bases between the germline ends. The CDR3 region has the DNA TGCGCCAGCAGCTTGGAGGGGGGACCAGATACGCAGTATTTT. Its protein product is CASSLEGGPDTQYF.

This chain joins TRBV18 and TRBJ2-5, with 8 positions matching TRBD1. V gave up 3 bases and J gave up 4 bases; unmatched junction bases: 4. Germline V gene data show CDR1 as KGHSH and CDR2 as LQKENI. The CDR3 is 14 amino acids. DNA of the CDR3: TGTGCCAGCTCACCCGACAGGGGTGGAGAGACCCAGTACTTC. It encodes CASSPDRGGETQYF.

This clone was observed a handful of times. The chain couples TRBV18 to TRBJ2-4; D call uncertain. CDR1 is KGHSH and CDR2 is LQKENI in the germline V gene. This CDR3 region has 12 residues. V was clipped by 1 base and J by 9 bases, with 7 bases between them. DNA of the CDR3: TGTGCCAGCTCACCACGGGTCGGCATTCAGTACTTC. It codes for CASSPRVGIQYF.

This clone was picked up a small number of times. V gene TRBV11-2 combines with J gene TRBJ2-7; D ambiguous. V was cut by 2 bases and J by 8 bases, with 10 bases left in between. Germline-derived CDR1 and CDR2 are SGHAT and FQNNGV. The CDR3 length is 12 residues. In nucleotides, the CDR3 is TGTGCCAGCAGCTTAAGATCGGGCCAGCAGTACTTC. As protein: CASSLRSGQQYF.

V and J are TRBV11-2 and TRBJ1-1; the D gene is possibly TRBD1 (5 bases). V gave up 2 bases and J gave up 0 bases, with 13 bases separating them. This CDR3 is built from 16 residues. The germline V gene encodes CDR1 SGHAT and CDR2 FQNNGV. The CDR3 loop is CASSLRGGNLNTEAFF. The CDR3, as DNA: TGTGCCAGCAGCTTAAGGGGAGGAAACCTGAACACTGAAGCTTTCTTT. Looking up the rest from reference TRBV11-2 and TRBJ1-1 gives the full variable domain: EAGVAQSPRYKIIEKRQSVAFWCNPISGHATLYWYQQILGQGPKLLIQFQNNGVVDDSQLPKDRFSAERLKGVDSTLKIQPAKLEDSAVYLCASSLRGGNLNTEAFFGQGTRLTVV.

This clone was seen more than once but under ten times. J is TRBJ1-1 and V is TRBV2, with D hard to call. The germline CDR1 and CDR2 sequences are SNHLY and FYNNEI. The CDR3 extends over 13 amino acids. V lost 7 bases and J 3 bases, leaving 12 bases between the germline ends. The CDR3 protein is CASNRRMDTEAFF. Written as DNA, the CDR3 is TGTGCCAGCAATAGGCGGATGGACACTGAAGCTTTCTTT.

The rearrangement joins TRBV29-1 to TRBJ2-7; 7 bases align to TRBD1. Germline CDR1 is SQVTM and CDR2 is ANQGSEA. V lost 5 bases and J lost 5; bases outside the gene matches: 3. The CDR3 is 11 residues long. As DNA, the CDR3 is TGCAGCGTTACAGGGGTTGACGAGCAGTACTTC. Its protein is CSVTGVDEQYF.